Below are 14 T cell receptor beta chains sequenced from a single sample in a study of monozygotic twins with inflammatory bowel disease. TCRdb reprocessed the 5' RACE reads; each CDR3 protein has one entry and no DNA is given. The sample table sets out some 150,000 distinct CDR3 sequences. Source material: blood. These receptors were obtained from a human donor with ulcerative colitis or Crohn's disease, or a healthy co-twin of an affected twin (not recorded which).

The chain uses TRBV25-1 and TRBJ1-5; without DNA, the TCRdb call of TRBD1 cannot be checked. The CDR3 consists of 19 residues. Germline V gives CDR1 MGHDK, CDR2 SYGVNS. The CDR3 sequence is CASSESKLDPLYSNQPQHF.

The genes are TRBV5-4 and TRBJ2-7; TCRdb reports TRBD2, a call that lacks DNA to check it against. CDR3 length equals 14 residues. Per the germline V gene, CDR1 is SGHNT and CDR2 is YYREEE (reference sequence). CDR3 residues: CASSTTGLDYEQYF.

The genes are TRBV29-1 and TRBJ1-1. The CDR3 consists of 12 residues. CDR1 and CDR2 (germline): SQVTM, ANQGSEA. The CDR3 here is CSAGLRSTEAFF.

The chain employs TRBV7-2 and TRBJ2-5; TCRdb's D call, TRBD1, is unchecked because there is no DNA. Germline V gene sequence: CDR1 SGHTA, CDR2 FQGNSA. The CDR3 has 15 amino acids. The CDR3 is CASSTRPGQGGTQYF.

The chain links TRBV7-6 to TRBJ2-6; the TRBD1 assignment by TCRdb is unverifiable without DNA. Per germline, CDR1 SGHVS and CDR2 FNYEAQ. The CDR3 is made up of 16 amino acids. CDR3 sequence reads: CASSLSPTAGANVLTF.

The chain links TRBV29-1 to TRBJ2-3; without DNA, the TCRdb call of TRBD2 cannot be checked. The CDR3 extends over 11 amino acids. CDR1 and CDR2 from the germline V gene are SQVTM and ANQGSEA. CDR3 sequence: CSVLAAATQYF.

V usage is TRBV7-6 and J usage is TRBJ1-6. This CDR3 contains 13 residues. Germline loops: CDR1 SGHVS, CDR2 FNYEAQ. The CDR3 here is CASSLGYSSPLHF.

The chain combines TRBV5-6 with TRBJ1-1; the D call of TRBD1 rests on TCRdb alone, since no DNA is present to check it. This CDR3 comprises 17 residues. Germline CDR1 and CDR2: SGHDT and YYEEEE. The CDR3 spells CASSLGPRQRMNTEAFF.

The V and J genes are TRBV20-1 and TRBJ2-5; TCRdb returns TRBD1, unconfirmable since there is no DNA. Per germline, CDR1 DFQATT and CDR2 SNEGSKA (reference sequence). The CDR3 is 12 amino acids. This chain's CDR3 is CSAITGEETQYF.

The genes are TRBV7-2 and TRBJ2-7. Germline V gene lookup returns CDR1 SGHTA and CDR2 FQGNSA. The CDR3 sequence is 14 residues long. CDR3 amino acids: CASSLANGRYEQYF.

V usage is TRBV19 and J usage is TRBJ1-2. There are 15 residues in the CDR3. From germline, CDR1 is LNHDA and CDR2 SQIVND (reference sequence). The CDR3 here is CASSPPGLTSGGYTF.

The chain uses TRBV20-1 and TRBJ1-3; TCRdb lists TRBD1, though no DNA is available to test this call. CDR1 is DFQATT, CDR2 SNEGSKA, per germline (reference sequence). The CDR3 totals 15 residues. This CDR3 reads CSASRDSGPGNTIYF.

The chain links TRBV5-1 to TRBJ2-3; TCRdb picks TRBD1, but there is no DNA to check that call. The CDR3 spans 15 residues. Germline V gene data show CDR1 as SGHRS and CDR2 as YFSETQ. CDR3 region: CASSLDQGNTDTQYF.

The chain is built from TRBV5-5 and TRBJ2-1; TCRdb outputs TRBD2, but without DNA this stays unchecked. This CDR3 comprises 17 residues. From germline, CDR1 is SGHKS and CDR2 YYEKEE (reference sequence). CDR3 region: CASSLRLGVSSYNEQFF.